One and the same sample provided the 15 T cell receptor beta chains below, sequenced in a study of beta chain features in type 1 diabetes. Overall study findings and caveats: All four CD4+ subsets from Type 1 diabetes patients carried moderately but significantly shorter TCRB CDR3s.

These receptors' targets are unknown. Expressed TCRB transcripts were sequenced because the isolated RNA had all been reverse transcribed beforehand. Clones were read by immunoSEQ multiplex PCR, and TCRdb kept only the in-frame ones, dropping some. The table has about 650,000 clones, 9.5% to 15% seen once; the top ten hold approximately 0.11%. Sequencing input: naive CD4+ T cells from blood. Every receptor here comes from a man aged 30 to 45 with type 1 diabetes.

The V call is TRBV6-5, the J call TRBJ2-5; a weak D match, TRBD1 (6 bases). CDR1 and CDR2 (germline): MNHEY, SVGAGI. The CDR3 totals 14 residues. V lost 2 bases and J 2 bases, leaving 9 bases between the germline ends. CDR3 amino acids: CASSYVQGQETQYF. The CDR3 DNA is TGTGCCAGCAGTTACGTACAGGGACAAGAGACCCAGTACTTC.

J is TRBJ2-1 and V is TRBV30, with TRBD1 matching over 12 bases. The V gene's germline CDR1 is GTSNPN and CDR2 SVGIG (reference sequence). Germline trimming cut 3 bases from V and 3 bases from J; bases unmatched to any gene: 3. The CDR3 contains 15 residues. The CDR3 here is CAWRGTGGNYNEQFF. The DNA for the CDR3 is TGTGCCTGGAGAGGGACAGGGGGCAACTACAATGAGCAGTTCTTC.

The chain has TRBV28 and TRBJ1-2; D is unresolved. The V gene lost 7 bases and the J gene lost 6 bases, with 21 bases spanning the gap. This CDR3 contains 15 residues. CDR1 and CDR2 from the germline V gene are MDHEN and SYDVKM. The CDR3 DNA reads as TGTGCCAGCATCCGCGGTGGCCGCGGGTTTGATGGCTACACCTTC. Protein sequence: CASIRGGRGFDGYTF.

This clone occurred a few times. CDR3 in DNA: TGTGCCAGCAGCCTTAGTTCGGGTCCGCAGTACTTC. Translated: CASSLSSGPQYF. This chain connects TRBV11-3 to TRBJ2-5; no reliable D call. This CDR3 has 12 residues. From germline, CDR1 is SGHNT and CDR2 YENEEA. Trimming left V 5 bases short and J 11 bases short, with 15 bases between.

The chain recombines TRBV27 with TRBJ1-5; D possibly corresponds to TRBD1 (5 bases). The CDR3 is 18 amino acids. Germline CDR1 reads MNHEY; CDR2 reads SMNVEV (reference sequence). V shed 0 bases and J shed 2 bases, with 17 bases lying between them. The CDR3 protein is CASSLSRTQTMGNQPQHF. The DNA for the CDR3 is TGTGCCAGCAGTTTATCGAGGACACAAACAATGGGCAATCAGCCCCAGCATTTT.

This chain joins TRBV6-1 and TRBJ1-2; D not certain. The CDR3 totals 13 residues. Trimming removed 5 bases from V and 6 bases from J, with 13 bases in between. Per germline, CDR1 MNHNS and CDR2 SASEGT. CDR3 sequence (DNA): TGTGCCAGCAGTACAACGGCGAAGGATGGCTACACCTTC. Translated: CASSTTAKDGYTF.

In its sample, this clone was seen a few times. V gene TRBV7-2 combines with J gene TRBJ2-5; D uncertain. Trimming took 5 bases from V and 13 from J, leaving 17 bases between them. From germline, CDR1 is SGHTA and CDR2 FQGNSA. This CDR3 is 12 amino acids long. The CDR3 DNA sequence: TGTGCCAGCAGCGATCTTGCCGGGCGCATGTACTTC. Translated, it gives CASSDLAGRMYF.

This clone was picked up a small number of times. The rearrangement links TRBV5-1 to TRBJ2-7; 8 bases line up with TRBD1. V lost 4 bases and J lost 0; bases outside the gene matches: 3. Germline V gene sequence: CDR1 SGHRS, CDR2 YFSETQ. The CDR3 sequence is 14 residues long. The DNA for the CDR3 is TGCGCCAGCAGCCCGCAGGGGGCCTCCTACGAGCAGTACTTC. Amino acids: CASSPQGASYEQYF. The variable domain in full, with the rest retrieved from reference TRBV5-1 and TRBJ2-7, is KAGVTQTPRYLIKTRGQQVTLSCSPISGHRSVSWYQQTPGQGLQFLFEYFSETQRNKGNFPGRFSGRQFSNSRSEMNVSTLELGDSALYLCASSPQGASYEQYFGPGTRLTVT.

This rearrangement joins TRBV6-5 to TRBJ1-2, with a weak D call TRBD1 (5 bases). With 2 bases removed from V and 8 bases from J, the gap between germline ends came to 12 bases. The CDR3 is made up of 13 amino acids. Germline V gives CDR1 MNHEY, CDR2 SVGAGI. The CDR3 nucleotides are TGTGCCAGCAGTTACCAGGGACCATGGGGCTACACCTTC. Encoded protein: CASSYQGPWGYTF.

In this sample, this clone turned up a few times. The CDR3 reads CASSSEGRGTSGYTF. In DNA form, the CDR3 reads TGTGCCAGCAGTTCCGAAGGCAGGGGTACATCTGGCTACACCTTC. The J gene is TRBJ1-2, the V gene TRBV2, with D perhaps matching TRBD1 (6 bases). This CDR3 is 15 amino acids long. Trimming left V 5 bases short and J 7 bases short, with 20 bases between. Looked up from germline, CDR1 is SNHLY and CDR2 is FYNNEI.

In this sample, this clone turned up a few times. V and J are TRBV4-3 and TRBJ2-2; possible D gene TRBD2, 6 bases. The CDR3 has 15 amino acids. Trimming stripped 6 bases from V and 6 bases from J, with 17 bases between. Germline CDR1 and CDR2: LGHNA and YSLEER. The CDR3: CASRRLGDAAGELFF. In DNA, the CDR3 is TGCGCCAGCAGACGACTAGGGGACGCGGCCGGGGAGCTGTTTTTT.

J is TRBJ2-2 and V is TRBV11-2; D is uncertain. CDR1 and CDR2 (germline): SGHAT, FQNNGV. The V end was cut by 3 bases, the J end by 6 bases, with 17 bases between. The CDR3 spans 16 residues. In nucleotides, the CDR3 is TGTGCCAGCAGCTTGGCAGCCCTTAGAGATGCCGGGGAGCTGTTTTTT. Amino acid sequence: CASSLAALRDAGELFF. The full variable domain, with the rest looked up from reference TRBV11-2 and TRBJ2-2, is EAGVAQSPRYKIIEKRQSVAFWCNPISGHATLYWYQQILGQGPKLLIQFQNNGVVDDSQLPKDRFSAERLKGVDSTLKIQPAKLEDSAVYLCASSLAALRDAGELFFGEGSRLTVL.

A few counts support this clone. CDR3 protein: CAWEVSSGNTIYF. DNA for the CDR3: TGTGCCTGGGAGGTTAGCTCTGGAAACACCATATATTTT. This chain connects TRBV30 to TRBJ1-3, with D unresolved. The CDR3 sequence is 13 residues long. Germline CDR1 and CDR2: GTSNPN and SVGIG (reference sequence). The V gene lost 5 bases and the J gene lost 0 bases, with 8 bases spanning the gap.

This clone has a handful of counts. The CDR3 is CASSLWRETDYYGNTIYF. DNA for the CDR3: TGTGCCAGCAGCTTATGGCGGGAGACGGACTACTATGGAAACACCATATATTTT. V gene TRBV7-7 combines with J gene TRBJ1-3, with D uncertain. CDR3 length: 18 amino acids. Germline V gives CDR1 SSHAT, CDR2 FNYEAQ (reference sequence). V lost 2 bases, J lost 3 bases, and 20 bases lay in between.

The chain has TRBV5-4 and TRBJ2-1; 7 nucleotides line up with TRBD1. The CDR3 is made up of 18 amino acids. Trimming took 3 bases from V and 3 from J; bases not matched to a gene: 15. Germline CDR1 SGHNT, CDR2 YYREEE (reference sequence). The CDR3 loop is CASSYNLLKTGNYNEQFF. CDR3 DNA: TGTGCCAGCAGCTATAACCTCCTCAAGACAGGGAACTACAATGAGCAGTTCTTC.